A single sample is the source of the 26 T cell receptor beta chains below, sequenced in a study of T cells expressing NK-cell markers. TCRdb derives one entry per CDR3 protein from the 5' RACE reads, leaving out DNA. The sample includes 400,000 to 450,000 distinct CDR3 sequences. Sequenced material: blood T cells: a sorted CD56 or NKG2C T cell subset, CD4+ or CD8+ T cells, or bulk PBMC T cells (not recorded which). These receptor sequences come from a woman between 18 and 69 years old in good health.

V gene TRBV5-6 combines with J gene TRBJ1-1; there is no DNA to check the TCRdb D call of TRBD1. Germline CDR1 and CDR2: SGHDT and YYEEEE. The CDR3 spans 13 residues. The CDR3 reads CASSLGDTEEAFF.

The chain is built from TRBV13 and TRBJ2-5; there is no DNA to check the TCRdb D call of TRBD2. CDR3 length: 23 residues. CDR1 and CDR2 (germline): PRHDT, FYEKMQ (reference sequence). CDR3 protein: CASSPPPGAGLAGGPESPETQYF. The variable domain in full, completed from reference TRBV13 and TRBJ2-5, reads AAGVIQSPRHLIKEKRETATLKCYPIPRHDTVYWYQQGPGQDPQFLISFYEKMQSDKGSIPDRFSAQQFSDYHSELNMSSLELGDSALYFCASSPPPGAGLAGGPESPETQYFGPGTRLLVL.

This chain uses TRBV7-3 with TRBJ2-1; TCRdb names TRBD1, which stays unverified in the absence of DNA. Germline V gene lookup returns CDR1 SGHTA and CDR2 FQGTGA. This CDR3 region has 14 residues. The CDR3 loop is CASSPQGAGEVPFF.

This chain connects TRBV29-1 to TRBJ1-2. The CDR3 covers 13 residues. Germline V lookup: CDR1 SQVTM, CDR2 ANQGSEA. The CDR3 protein is CSVAVAAIYGYTF. The full variable domain, completed using reference TRBV29-1 and TRBJ1-2, is SAVISQKPSRDICQRGTSLTIQCQVDSQVTMMFWYRQQPGQSLTLIATANQGSEATYESGFVIDKFPISRPNLTFSTLTVSNMSPEDSSIYLCSVAVAAIYGYTFGSGTRLTVV.

The V call is TRBV20-1, the J call TRBJ2-5; TCRdb names TRBD2, which stays unverified in the absence of DNA. Germline CDR1 DFQATT, CDR2 SNEGSKA (reference sequence). The CDR3 consists of 14 residues. This chain's CDR3 is CSATAGGRGETQYF.

The V call is TRBV24-1, the J call TRBJ2-2; the D gene TCRdb calls, TRBD2, cannot be checked with no DNA. The CDR3 extends over 15 amino acids. From germline, CDR1 is KGHDR and CDR2 SFDVKD. The CDR3 sequence is CATCQLAGNTGELFF.

The gene calls are TRBV12-3 or TRBV12-4 and TRBJ2-3; the D call of TRBD1 rests on TCRdb alone, since no DNA is present to check it. The CDR3 extends over 16 amino acids. CDR3: CASSPWGQGARDTQYF.

The chain has TRBV19 and TRBJ2-1; lacking DNA, the TRBD1 call made by TCRdb goes unchecked. This CDR3 spans 16 amino acids. Germline CDR1 reads LNHDA; CDR2 reads SQIVND (reference sequence). The chain's CDR3 is CASSPRTGWYNNEQFF.

V is TRBV4-2 and J is TRBJ2-5; TCRdb gives TRBD2 as the D gene, but with no DNA this cannot be confirmed. The CDR3 length is 16 residues. Germline V gene sequence: CDR1 LGHNA, CDR2 YNFKEQ. CDR3 loop: CASRRTAGGPGETQYF.

The V call is TRBV11-2, the J call TRBJ1-2; TCRdb selects TRBD1, and the lack of DNA leaves this call unchecked. This CDR3 comprises 14 residues. The V gene's germline CDR1 is SGHAT and CDR2 FQNNGV. CDR3 region: CASSKLDSAYGYTF.

The chain links TRBV29-1 to TRBJ2-2. The CDR3 consists of 11 residues. Per the germline V gene, CDR1 is SQVTM and CDR2 is ANQGSEA. CDR3 loop: CSVDRAGELFF.

The rearrangement joins TRBV6-2 or TRBV6-3 to TRBJ2-5; TCRdb's D call of TRBD2 is untestable without DNA. The CDR3 is 14 amino acids. Germline V gene sequence: CDR1 MNHEY, CDR2 SVGEGT. The CDR3 here is CAGRGAGGSETQYF.

This chain joins TRBV4-1 and TRBJ2-1; TCRdb designates TRBD1, a call that cannot be tested without DNA. The CDR3 has 21 residues. Germline loops: CDR1 MGHRA, CDR2 YSYEKL. The CDR3 loop reads CASSQDLAGTGFQGVYNEQFF.

V usage is TRBV20-1 and J usage is TRBJ1-1. Germline loops: CDR1 DFQATT, CDR2 SNEGSKA (reference sequence). There are 16 residues in the CDR3. The chain's CDR3 is CSARDLGRDGGTEAFF.

The rearrangement uses TRBV12-3 or TRBV12-4 and TRBJ2-2; no DNA is available, so the TRBD1 call from TCRdb remains unchecked. The CDR3 loop spans 14 amino acids. The chain's CDR3 is CASSPRPGGGELFF.

The genes are TRBV5-5 and TRBJ1-1. The CDR3 has 12 amino acids. Germline V gene sequence: CDR1 SGHKS, CDR2 YYEKEE (reference sequence). The CDR3 spells CASSLVGLEAFF. The complete variable domain, with remaining parts taken from reference TRBV5-5 and TRBJ1-1, reads DAGVTQSPTHLIKTRGQQVTLRCSPISGHKSVSWYQQVLGQGPQFIFQYYEKEERGRGNFPDRFSARQFPNYSSELNVNALLLGDSALYLCASSLVGLEAFFGQGTRLTVV.

V and J are TRBV5-7 and TRBJ2-3; absent DNA, TCRdb's TRBD2 call cannot be checked. TRBV5-7 falls under the ORF class, with uncertain function. The CDR3 is 15 amino acids. The chain's CDR3 is CASSLQREGTDTQYF.

This chain links TRBV7-3 with TRBJ2-5; without DNA, the TCRdb call of TRBD1 cannot be checked. The CDR3 totals 15 residues. Germline CDR1 SGHTA, CDR2 FQGTGA. The CDR3 loop is CASSWAGTIQETQYF. Using reference TRBV7-3 and TRBJ2-5 for the parts outside the CDR3, the full variable domain is GAGVSQTPSNKVTEKGKYVELRCDPISGHTALYWYRQSLGQGPEFLIYFQGTGAADDSGLPNDRFFAVRPEGSVSTLKIQRTERGDSAVYLCASSWAGTIQETQYFGPGTRLLVL.

The chain links TRBV20-1 to TRBJ2-7; checking the TCRdb D call of TRBD1 is not possible without DNA. The CDR3 consists of 14 residues. CDR1 DFQATT and CDR2 SNEGSKA come from the germline V gene (reference sequence). This CDR3 reads CSARGELGTYEQYF.

This chain links TRBV12-3 or TRBV12-4 with TRBJ2-1. The CDR3 covers 12 residues. CDR3 residues: CASSFRTNEQFF.

This rearrangement joins TRBV7-7 to TRBJ2-1; TCRdb names TRBD1, which stays unverified in the absence of DNA. This CDR3 is built from 15 residues. Germline CDR1 and CDR2: SSHAT and FNYEAQ (reference sequence). CDR3: CASSLASPWSNEQFF.

This chain links TRBV29-1 with TRBJ2-1; TCRdb's D gene call, TRBD2, goes unchecked for lack of DNA. Per germline, CDR1 SQVTM and CDR2 ANQGSEA. The CDR3 sequence is 16 residues long. The CDR3 region is CSVDGREAFSYNEQFF.

The chain links TRBV20-1 to TRBJ1-2. The V gene's germline CDR1 is DFQATT and CDR2 SNEGSKA (reference sequence). The CDR3 loop spans 16 amino acids. The CDR3 is CSAVVSPTVANYGYTF.

The rearrangement uses TRBV3-1 and TRBJ1-2; TCRdb picks TRBD1, but there is no DNA to check that call. The CDR3 loop spans 16 amino acids. CDR1 and CDR2 from the germline V gene are LGHDT and YNNKEL (reference sequence). CDR3: CASSQDYRSNSYGYTF.

This sequence joins TRBV7-1 and TRBJ2-1; TCRdb indicates TRBD2, and absent DNA this call remains unverified. TRBV7-1 belongs to the ORF category, with a function that is uncertain. The CDR3 consists of 22 residues. CDR3 sequence reads: CASSSPSRTGLAGGSSYNEQFF.

The chain combines TRBV4-1 with TRBJ1-5. The CDR3 totals 13 residues. Per germline, CDR1 MGHRA and CDR2 YSYEKL. CDR3 region: CASSPQSNQPQHF.